This T cell receptor beta chain was sequenced in a study of T-cell reconstitution after alpha-beta-depleted transplantation in children. Concerning this clonotype: Its antigen is as yet unknown.

The CDR3 has 17 amino acids. Trimming at V came to 1 base and at J to 3 bases, leaving 7 bases not matched to a gene. Study results and caveats: It was newly produced T cells that mostly accounted for T-cell counts and diversity one year after transplant. Expanded graft clones numbering several hundred reportedly gave rise to alpha-beta T cells about two months after transplant.

Unique molecular identifiers tagged the TCRbeta library. TCRdb reprocessed the PCR reads with MiXCR, giving one entry per CDR3 protein. The data show fewer than 1 million distinct CDR3 sequences, with 16% seen just once and under 6% held by the top ten. The material was PBMCs, mostly from graft donor cells, obtained 360 days after TCRalphabeta/CD19-depleted stem cell transplant. The clonotype comes from a male patient between 10 and 17 years old who had a stem cell transplant for acute lymphoblastic leukemia, so the T cells may come from the graft donor. The rearrangement joins TRBV12-3 or TRBV12-4 to TRBJ2-1; TRBD2 matches 9 bases. This chain's CDR3 is CASSLEASGVGYNEQFF. As DNA, the CDR3 is TGTGCCAGCAGTTTAGAGGCTAGCGGGGTAGGCTACAATGAGCAGTTCTTC.